This entry lists 23 T cell receptor beta chains sequenced from one sample in a study of shared clonotypes between healthy human individuals. Only in-frame clones appear in the TCRdb table, and some are missing; sequencing was by immunoSEQ multiplex PCR. Of some 1.5 million clones in the sample, roughly 95% are singletons; the top ten hold over 1%. Sequencing used naive CD4+ T cells sorted from blood. The subset here: CD45RA+ positively selected. Receptor source: a man younger than 45 in good health.

J is TRBJ2-7 and V is TRBV5-1; D may be TRBD2 (5 bases). CDR1 is SGHRS and CDR2 is YFSETQ in the germline V gene. The CDR3 totals 15 residues. The ends were cut back, 0 bases at V and 3 bases at J, with 13 bases in the middle. This CDR3 is CASSLAGRADYEQYF. CDR3 bases: TGCGCCAGCAGCTTGGCCGGGCGGGCAGACTACGAGCAGTACTTC.

This clone appeared a single time. The chain combines TRBV25-1 with TRBJ2-7; 9 bases are shared with TRBD1. Germline CDR1 and CDR2: MGHDK and SYGVNS. The CDR3 has 14 amino acids. The J segment lost 5 bases and the V segment lost 6 bases, leaving 8 bases of the junction unmatched. For the CDR3, the DNA is TGTGCCAGCAGGCAGGCGGGGACAGGGAACGAGCAGTACTTC. Translating it yields CASRQAGTGNEQYF.

The chain is built from TRBV2 and TRBJ2-5; D might be TRBD2 (6 bases). V was cut by 6 bases and J by 0 bases, with 11 bases left in between. Per germline, CDR1 SNHLY and CDR2 FYNNEI. The CDR3 runs 14 residues. Written as DNA, the CDR3 is TGTGCCAGCAGGGAGCGGGCGTACCAAGAGACCCAGTACTTC. Encoded protein: CASRERAYQETQYF.

The chain uses TRBV19 and TRBJ2-7, with 8 bases that match TRBD1. CDR3 length: 14 amino acids. CDR1 is LNHDA, CDR2 SQIVND, per germline (reference sequence). J lost 6 bases, V lost 6 bases, and 10 bases had no gene match. For the CDR3, the DNA is TGTGCCAGTAGCGAAGACAGGGGTAGAGCCGAGCAGTACTTC. It encodes CASSEDRGRAEQYF.

With respect to this clone: The sample holds other DNA sequences that translate to the same CDR3. The chain employs TRBV19 and TRBJ1-5; D is possibly TRBD1 (6 bases). The CDR3 is 15 amino acids. Germline-derived CDR1 and CDR2 are LNHDA and SQIVND (reference sequence). The V and J ends lost 3 bases and 1 base respectively, with 10 bases between them. CDR3 region: CASSMDGGSNQPQHF. The CDR3 coding sequence is TGTGCCAGTAGTATGGATGGGGGCAGCAATCAGCCCCAGCATTTT.

The J gene is TRBJ2-2, the V gene TRBV10-1, with 7 bases matching TRBD1. Germline loops: CDR1 WNHNN, CDR2 SYGVQD (reference sequence). The CDR3 is 13 residues long. V trimming: 6 bases; J trimming: 8 bases; junction bases outside the gene matches: 6. The CDR3 reads CASRGDSLGELFF. The CDR3 DNA reads TGCGCCAGCAGAGGGGACAGCCTTGGGGAGCTGTTTTTT.

The V call is TRBV5-3, the J call TRBJ1-5; D gene ambiguous. TRBV5-3 is reported as an ORF; its role is uncertain. V shed 4 bases and J shed 9 bases, with 14 bases lying between them. The length of the CDR3 is 13 residues. CDR3 in DNA: TGTGCCAGAAGCGGAAGACGTTCGGGGCCCCAGCATTTT. Residues: CARSGRRSGPQHF.

This chain joins TRBV10-1 and TRBJ2-1; 11 nucleotides match TRBD2. V shed 6 bases, J shed 1 base, and the junction held 8 bases outside the gene matches. Germline CDR1 is WNHNN and CDR2 is SYGVQD (reference sequence). CDR3 length: 17 amino acids. The CDR3 DNA follows: TGCGCCAGCAGCTCACTAGCGGGAGAGGAATCCTACAATGAGCAGTTCTTC. Protein: CASSSLAGEESYNEQFF.

This clone has a single count. The chain employs TRBV5-1 and TRBJ2-7, with D perhaps TRBD2 (5 bases). The CDR3 length is 15 residues. The V and J ends lost 0 bases and 0 bases respectively, with 10 bases between them. Germline assignment: CDR1 SGHRS and CDR2 YFSETQ. CDR3 coding DNA: TGCGCCAGCAGCTTGGTGGACTCAACCTCCTACGAGCAGTACTTC. It specifies CASSLVDSTSYEQYF.

The chain employs TRBV6-1 and TRBJ2-2; D remains unclear. CDR1 and CDR2 (germline): MNHNS, SASEGT. Trimming shortened V by 7 bases and J by 7 bases, and 7 bases separated the two germline ends. The CDR3 spans 11 residues. The CDR3 is CASIRVGELFF. The DNA for the CDR3 is TGTGCCAGCATTAGGGTCGGGGAGCTGTTTTTT.

J is TRBJ1-1 and V is TRBV18, with a tentative D call TRBD1 (6 bases). The CDR3 totals 15 residues. Germline V gene lookup returns CDR1 KGHSH and CDR2 LQKENI. The V and J ends lost 1 base and 1 base respectively, with 10 bases between them. CDR3 region: CASSPQPGANTEAFF. The DNA of the CDR3 is TGTGCCAGCTCACCACAACCAGGGGCGAACACTGAAGCTTTCTTT.

This chain links TRBV6-1 with TRBJ1-5; no definite D call. The germline V and J ends were trimmed by 1 base and 0 bases, with 7 bases remaining between them. The CDR3 consists of 15 residues. The germline gives CDR1 MNHNS, CDR2 SASEGT. The CDR3 sequence: CASSEGRYSNQPQHF. CDR3 nucleotides: TGTGCCAGCAGTGAAGGCAGATATAGCAATCAGCCCCAGCATTTT.

V gene TRBV28 combines with J gene TRBJ2-4; D might be TRBD1 (6 bases). V lost 6 bases and J 6 bases, leaving 15 bases between the germline ends. The CDR3 length is 14 residues. The V gene's germline CDR1 is MDHEN and CDR2 SYDVKM. The CDR3 coding sequence is TGTGCCAGCAGCCCCCAGGGGTTCTCAAACATTCAGTACTTC. It encodes CASSPQGFSNIQYF.

Written as DNA, the CDR3 is TGTGCCAGCAGCTTGCCGCACAAAACTACGAACACTGAAGCTTTCTTT. Amino acid sequence: CASSLPHKTTNTEAFF. The rearrangement joins TRBV5-8 to TRBJ1-1; the D is unclear. Germline V gene data show CDR1 as SGHTS and CDR2 as YDEGEE. This CDR3 region has 16 residues. V gave up 1 base and J gave up 1 base, with 14 bases separating them.

CDR3 nucleotides: TGCGCCAGCGCTCCCCAGGACACAGATACGCAGTATTTT. Translating gives CASAPQDTDTQYF. The chain uses TRBV5-1 and TRBJ2-3; D unclear. Germline CDR1 reads SGHRS; CDR2 reads YFSETQ. Deletions cut 7 bases from V and 2 bases from J, with 11 bases between. The CDR3 is 13 amino acids.

This clone appeared once. The chain is built from TRBV10-3 and TRBJ2-1; D ambiguous. The germline V and J ends were trimmed by 7 bases and 2 bases, with 18 bases remaining between them. The CDR3 sequence is 16 residues long. The germline V gene encodes CDR1 ENHRY and CDR2 SYGVKD. CDR3 in DNA: TGTGCCATCACCCCGGCTGCAGCGAGAACCTACAATGAGCAGTTCTTC. Translated: CAITPAAARTYNEQFF.

The chain is built from TRBV7-2 and TRBJ2-7; D remains unclear. Germline assignment: CDR1 SGHTA and CDR2 FQGNSA. CDR3 length: 13 amino acids. Deletions cut 1 base from V and 4 bases from J, with 8 bases between. CDR3 DNA: TGTGCCAGCAGCTTAGGAAAGGGTTACGAGCAGTACTTC. Its translation: CASSLGKGYEQYF.

The CDR3 bases are TGTGCCAGCTCAGGCGGGCAGGGACAGGTTTACAATGAGCAGTTCTTC. This gives the protein CASSGGQGQVYNEQFF. The chain recombines TRBV18 with TRBJ2-1, with TRBD1 matching 8 bases. Germline lookup yields CDR1 KGHSH and CDR2 LQKENI. The CDR3 runs 16 residues. The J segment lost 4 bases and the V segment lost 5 bases, leaving 10 bases of the junction unmatched.

The chain couples TRBV6-7 to TRBJ1-4, with no clear D. TRBV6-7 is labeled an ORF, and its function is uncertain. The CDR3 is 15 residues long. V was shortened by 5 bases and J by 6 bases, with 16 bases between the two germline ends. In DNA form, the CDR3 reads TGTGCCAGCAGTGCCGGCGCTCCTAGAGATGAAAAACTGTTTTTT. As protein: CASSAGAPRDEKLFF.

The V and J genes are TRBV7-2 and TRBJ2-5; 8 bases map to TRBD2. The V segment lost 7 bases and the J segment 5 bases; nucleotides outside the gene matches: 21. Germline assignment: CDR1 SGHTA and CDR2 FQGNSA. CDR3 length equals 18 residues. CDR3 sequence: CASNNPYGASGRGETQYF. DNA for the CDR3: TGTGCCAGCAACAATCCTTACGGGGCGAGCGGGAGAGGGGAGACCCAGTACTTC.

The rearrangement links TRBV5-1 to TRBJ1-2; 7 bases align to TRBD1. Trimming took 2 bases from V and 4 from J; bases not matched to a gene: 8. This CDR3 is built from 15 residues. Germline CDR1 reads SGHRS; CDR2 reads YFSETQ. The chain's CDR3 is CASSLTPGQPYGYTF. The DNA of the CDR3 is TGCGCCAGCAGCTTAACACCGGGACAGCCCTATGGCTACACCTTC. The full variable domain, its missing parts supplied by reference TRBV5-1 and TRBJ1-2, is KAGVTQTPRYLIKTRGQQVTLSCSPISGHRSVSWYQQTPGQGLQFLFEYFSETQRNKGNFPGRFSGRQFSNSRSEMNVSTLELGDSALYLCASSLTPGQPYGYTFGSGTRLTVV.

This clone was picked up one time. V is TRBV9 and J is TRBJ1-4, with 7 nucleotides matching TRBD1. After removal of 0 bases from V and 7 bases from J, the junction contained 3 bases not matched to a gene. In germline, CDR1 is SGDLS, CDR2 YYNGEE. The CDR3 covers 14 residues. DNA for the CDR3: TGTGCCAGCAGCGTAGGGGACAGAGGTGAAAAACTGTTTTTT. Protein: CASSVGDRGEKLFF.

The chain joins TRBV2 to TRBJ2-1, with 12 bases that match TRBD1. The CDR3 has 15 amino acids. Trimming removed 6 bases from V and 8 bases from J; junction bases left unmatched: 8. From germline, CDR1 is SNHLY and CDR2 FYNNEI. The CDR3 coding sequence is TGTGCCAGCAGGTACCGGGACAGGGGGCGCGATGAGCAGTTCTTC. It encodes CASRYRDRGRDEQFF.